Presented here are 4 T cell receptor beta chains from one specimen sequenced in a study of breast tumors, draining lymph nodes, adjacent tissues. From the multiplex PCR reads, TCRdb called clonotypes with MiXCR, one entry per CDR3 protein. The sample holds more than 200,000 distinct CDR3 sequences; 32% are singletons and the top ten take roughly 1.3%. Axillary draining lymph nodes of breast cancer patients supplied the node samples. Sequenced input: axillary lymph node tissue. The receptor source for this set is a female donor with breast cancer. Some clones in this sample may be carry-over from other donors' samples.

This clonotype was seen at least ten times. The chain recombines TRBV7-9 with TRBJ1-1; no reliable D call. The V gene's germline CDR1 is SEHNR and CDR2 FQNEAQ (reference sequence). This CDR3 is built from 11 residues. Trimming cost V 1 base and J 11 bases, with 8 bases left between them. The CDR3 DNA is TGTGCCAGCAGCTTAGGTTTTACGGCTTTCTTT. Translated, it gives CASSLGFTAFF.

This clonotype was observed at least ten times. The chain has TRBV2 and TRBJ1-3, with TRBD1 matching over 8 bases. J was trimmed by 0 bases and V by 9 bases; bases with no gene match: 4. This CDR3 is 14 amino acids long. The V gene's germline CDR1 is SNHLY and CDR2 FYNNEI. The CDR3 sequence is CASKTGGSGNTIYF. The CDR3 DNA reads TGTGCCAGTAAAACAGGGGGCTCTGGAAACACCATATATTTT.

The gene calls are TRBV25-1 and TRBJ1-4; D unresolved. The germline V gene has CDR1 MGHDK and CDR2 SYGVNS. CDR3 length: 13 amino acids. V was shortened by 7 bases and J by 1 base, with 7 bases between the two germline ends. The CDR3 DNA reads as TGTGCCAGCACAAAGGGAACTAATGAAAAACTGTTTTTT. Translating gives CASTKGTNEKLFF.

This clonotype was detected ten times or more. V and J are TRBV5-1 and TRBJ2-5, with TRBD1 matching 11 bases. The CDR3 has 14 amino acids. Germline assignment: CDR1 SGHRS and CDR2 YFSETQ. Germline trimming cut 4 bases from V and 4 bases from J; bases unmatched to any gene: 3. The CDR3 loop is CASSPGTGGETQYF. The CDR3 bases are TGCGCCAGCAGCCCCGGGACAGGGGGAGAGACCCAGTACTTC.